Presented here are 19 T cell receptor beta chains from one specimen sequenced in a study of blood T cell repertoires in COVID-19 (dated by TCRdb to the early 2020s). Libraries were made using the immunoSEQ multiplex PCR assay. The table was pulled from immuneACCESS by TCRdb, which kept in-frame rearrangements only. Such tables lose some clones; where checked, under half of the loss comes from unresolved V genes, and the rest has no known cause. Across this sample there are 200,000 to 250,000 clones, with just over 85% seen only once. The leading ten clones occupy more than 1.4% of the sample. What was sequenced was peripheral blood. The receptors come from a young man with active or convalescent COVID-19.

A single count supports this clone. V gene TRBV19 combines with J gene TRBJ1-5; D not resolved. The germline V gene encodes CDR1 LNHDA and CDR2 SQIVND (reference sequence). Trimming shortened V by 6 bases and J by 8 bases, and 14 bases separated the two germline ends. This CDR3 is built from 13 residues. CDR3 nucleotides: TGTGCCAGTAGAGGGAACGGGGAGAAGCCCCAGCATTTT. Its protein is CASRGNGEKPQHF. The whole variable domain, remainder taken from reference TRBV19 and TRBJ1-5, is DGGITQSPKYLFRKEGQNVTLSCEQNLNHDAMYWYRQDPGQGLRLIYYSQIVNDFQKGDIAEGYSVSREKKESFPLTVTSAQKNPTAFYLCASRGNGEKPQHFGDGTRLSIL.

CDR3 bases: TGTGCCAGCAGCCCTGGGAGAGGGCAGTACTTC. Translating it yields CASSPGRGQYF. The V and J genes are TRBV7-2 and TRBJ2-7, with TRBD2 as a possible D gene (5 bases). This CDR3 has 11 residues. Germline V gives CDR1 SGHTA, CDR2 FQGNSA. The V end was cut by 5 bases, the J end by 9 bases, with 11 bases between. The full variable domain, rest sourced from reference TRBV7-2 and TRBJ2-7, is GAGVSQSPSNKVTEKGKDVELRCDPISGHTALYWYRQSLGQGLEFLIYFQGNSAPDKSGLPSDRFSAERTGGSVSTLTIQRTQQEDSAVYLCASSPGRGQYFGPGTRLTVT.

About this clone: The germline gene is not matched at one end of the junction; a read error may be the cause. This chain uses TRBV19 with TRBJ2-7, with TRBD1 matching 9 bases. This CDR3 has 18 amino acids. The germline gives CDR1 LNHDA, CDR2 SQIVND (reference sequence). DNA for the CDR3: TGTGCCAGTAGTATAGTCCTCTTCGGGACAGGGAGATCCTCCGAGCAGTACTTC. It specifies CASSIVLFGTGRSSEQYF.

This chain joins TRBV29-1 and TRBJ2-5; 8 nucleotides align to TRBD1. The ends lost 6 bases at V and 9 bases at J; junction bases unmatched: 15. This CDR3 is built from 14 residues. CDR1 is SQVTM, CDR2 ANQGSEA, per germline. The CDR3 sequence: CSVRKTGADWAQYF. In DNA, the CDR3 is TGCAGCGTGAGAAAGACAGGGGCCGATTGGGCCCAGTACTTC.

J is TRBJ2-7 and V is TRBV10-1; D might be TRBD2 (5 bases). Germline CDR1 is WNHNN and CDR2 is SYGVQD (reference sequence). The V end lost 3 bases, the J end lost 2 bases, and 11 bases lay between the germline ends. The CDR3 totals 14 residues. This CDR3 reads CASSDSSRTYEQYF. The CDR3 DNA reads as TGCGCCAGCAGTGATTCTAGCAGAACCTACGAGCAGTACTTC.

The rearrangement links TRBV19 to TRBJ1-1; D is undetermined. The V gene lost 1 base and the J gene lost 1 base, with 7 bases spanning the gap. The CDR3 has 14 residues. The germline V gene has CDR1 LNHDA and CDR2 SQIVND (reference sequence). CDR3 nucleotides: TGTGCCAGTAGTATAGGTCCGGGGAACACTGAAGCTTTCTTT. Protein: CASSIGPGNTEAFF.

CDR3: CASSAPRVSNEKLFF. Written as DNA, the CDR3 is TGTGCCAGCAGTGCACCACGGGTTTCTAATGAAAAACTGTTTTTT. The V call is TRBV28, the J call TRBJ1-4; D is ambiguous. V lost 5 bases to trimming and J lost 3 bases, with 13 bases between them. CDR1 and CDR2 from the germline V gene are MDHEN and SYDVKM. This CDR3 region has 15 residues.

This chain connects TRBV19 to TRBJ1-1, with a possible D match to TRBD1 (5 bases). CDR1 and CDR2 (germline): LNHDA, SQIVND (reference sequence). CDR3 length: 14 residues. V dropped 2 bases and J dropped 5 bases, with 12 bases sitting between them. CDR3 protein: CASSIQGLPTEAFF. The CDR3 DNA reads as TGTGCCAGTAGTATACAGGGACTGCCTACTGAAGCTTTCTTT.

J is TRBJ2-2 and V is TRBV19; D is perhaps TRBD2 (6 bases). V gave up 3 bases and J gave up 8 bases, with 16 bases separating them. There are 15 residues in the CDR3. CDR1 is LNHDA and CDR2 is SQIVND in the germline V gene (reference sequence). Here the CDR3 reads CASSMRSSERGELFF. The CDR3 DNA is TGTGCCAGTAGTATGAGATCTAGCGAGCGTGGGGAGCTGTTTTTT.

This chain connects TRBV12-2 to TRBJ2-7; TRBD1 is taken as the D call from the table, unchecked against the DNA. TRBV12-2 counts as a pseudogene. The CDR3 runs 19 residues. CDR3 bases: TGTGCAAGTCGCTTAGCGACTGGGACAGGAATACAAAAGGGCCACGAGCAGTACTTC. It specifies CASRLATGTGIQKGHEQYF.

The CDR3 DNA sequence: TGCAGCGTTGGCGACAGGAAAGCTTTCTTT. Its protein product is CSVGDRKAFF. The chain recombines TRBV29-1 with TRBJ1-1; D is perhaps TRBD1 (6 bases). Per germline, CDR1 SQVTM and CDR2 ANQGSEA. Trimming took 4 bases from V and 9 from J, leaving 9 bases between them. The CDR3 runs 10 residues.

The V gene is TRBV30, the J gene TRBJ1-3; possible D gene TRBD1, 5 bases. In germline, CDR1 is GTSNPN, CDR2 SVGIG (reference sequence). Trimming removed 3 bases at V and 2 bases at J, with 8 bases between. The CDR3 covers 13 residues. The CDR3 nucleotides read TGTGCCTGGAGCCAGGGAACTGGAAACACCATATATTTT. It codes for CAWSQGTGNTIYF.

This clone was counted only a few times. J is TRBJ1-2 and V is TRBV30, with D perhaps matching TRBD1 (6 bases). Germline V gene lookup returns CDR1 GTSNPN and CDR2 SVGIG (reference sequence). The V gene lost 7 bases and the J gene lost 8 bases, with 14 bases spanning the gap. The length of the CDR3 is 11 residues. The CDR3 nucleotides are TGTGCCTTATTACAGGGTGGCGGCTACACCTTC. It encodes CALLQGGGYTF. Complete variable domain (other parts from reference TRBV30 and TRBJ1-2): SQTIHQWPATLVQPVGSPLSLECTVEGTSNPNLYWYRQAAGRGLQLLFYSVGIGQISSEVPQNLSASRPQDRQFILSSKKLLLSDSGFYLCALLQGGGYTFGSGTRLTVV.

This clone has a single count. This rearrangement joins TRBV28 to TRBJ2-7; the match to TRBD1 covers 9 bases. From germline, CDR1 is MDHEN and CDR2 SYDVKM. V was clipped by 4 bases and J by 6 bases; unmatched bases: 10. This CDR3 region has 15 residues. The CDR3 coding sequence is TGTGCCAGCAGTTACCCTAACAGGGGGCGGTCCGAGCAGTACTTC. This gives the protein CASSYPNRGRSEQYF.

This chain links TRBV10-3 with TRBJ1-6, with 11 bases identical to TRBD1. J gave up 8 bases and V 4 bases, and 7 bases lay outside the gene matches. Germline V gene data show CDR1 as ENHRY and CDR2 as SYGVKD. The CDR3 covers 16 residues. The CDR3 region is CAISAPDRGPDSPLHF. In nucleotides, the CDR3 is TGTGCCATCAGTGCCCCGGACAGGGGGCCGGATTCACCCCTCCACTTT.

Written as DNA, the CDR3 is TGTGCCAGCAGCGTAGATAGCGGGGGGGCTGAGCGGGAGCAGTACTTC. Its translation is CASSVDSGGAEREQYF. V is TRBV9 and J is TRBJ2-7; TRBD2 agrees at 11 bases. In germline, CDR1 is SGDLS, CDR2 YYNGEE. The V segment lost 0 bases and the J segment 7 bases; nucleotides outside the gene matches: 9. The CDR3 consists of 16 residues.

The genes are TRBV27 and TRBJ1-5; the match to TRBD1 covers 9 bases. J was trimmed by 4 bases and V by 4 bases; bases with no gene match: 11. The CDR3 consists of 17 residues. CDR1 MNHEY and CDR2 SMNVEV come from the germline V gene (reference sequence). As DNA, the CDR3 is TGTGCCAGCAGTTCACAGGGGGCGCGGACAATAAATCAGCCCCAGCATTTT. It codes for CASSSQGARTINQPQHF.

V and J are TRBV5-4 and TRBJ1-2; no definite D call. V lost 1 base and J 3 bases, leaving 7 bases between the germline ends. The CDR3 contains 13 residues. Per the germline V gene, CDR1 is SGHNT and CDR2 is YYREEE (reference sequence). The CDR3 DNA sequence: TGTGCCAGCAGCTTGTCGGTCGACTATGGCTACACCTTC. This gives the protein CASSLSVDYGYTF.

The chain joins TRBV27 to TRBJ2-3; D unresolved. The germline CDR1 and CDR2 sequences are MNHEY and SMNVEV (reference sequence). Between the trimmed V and J ends, which lost 3 bases and 0 bases, there was a span of 7 bases. CDR3 size: 14 residues. The CDR3 loop reads CASSFGESTDTQYF. CDR3 DNA: TGTGCCAGCAGTTTCGGTGAGAGCACAGATACGCAGTATTTT.